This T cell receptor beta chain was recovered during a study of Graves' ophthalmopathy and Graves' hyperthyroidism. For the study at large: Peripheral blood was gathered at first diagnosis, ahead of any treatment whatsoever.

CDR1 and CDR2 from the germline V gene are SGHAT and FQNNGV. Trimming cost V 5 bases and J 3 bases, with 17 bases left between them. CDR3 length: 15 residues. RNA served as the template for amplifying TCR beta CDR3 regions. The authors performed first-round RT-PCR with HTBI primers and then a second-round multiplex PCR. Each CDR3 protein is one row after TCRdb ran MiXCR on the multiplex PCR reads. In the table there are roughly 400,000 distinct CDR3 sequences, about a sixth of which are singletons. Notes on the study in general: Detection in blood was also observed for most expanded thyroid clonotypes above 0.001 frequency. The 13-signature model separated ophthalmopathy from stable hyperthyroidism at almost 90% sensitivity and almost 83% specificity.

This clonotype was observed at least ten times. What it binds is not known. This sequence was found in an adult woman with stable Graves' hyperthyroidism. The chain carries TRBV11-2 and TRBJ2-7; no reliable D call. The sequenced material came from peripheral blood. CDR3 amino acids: CASSENEVAGYEQYF. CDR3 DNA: TGTGCCAGCAGCGAAAATGAGGTGGCAGGCTACGAGCAGTACTTC.